This passage covers 13 T cell receptor beta chains from one sample sequenced in a study of T-cell memory formation after mild COVID-19. TCRdb re-analysed the 5' RACE reads in MiXCR, keeping a single row per CDR3 protein. This sample has about 430,000 distinct CDR3 sequences; roughly 18% occur once, and the top ten carry about a fifth. The sample was PBMCs or a T cell subset sorted from them (not recorded which). The receptors come from a man aged 18 to 35 who had mild COVID-19 (a few samples of this study predate the infection). Cell type and time point are not known.

The genes are TRBV4-3 and TRBJ2-1; 11 bases agree with TRBD2. From germline, CDR1 is LGHNA and CDR2 YSLEER. V lost 4 bases and J lost 5; bases outside the gene matches: 4. This CDR3 contains 15 residues. For the CDR3, the DNA is TGCGCCAGCAGCCGGACTAGCGGGCTTAACAATGAGCAGTTCTTC. Translation: CASSRTSGLNNEQFF.

The chain couples TRBV29-1 to TRBJ2-3, with 8 nucleotides matching TRBD2. CDR3 length: 14 amino acids. V was clipped by 7 bases and J by 1 base; unmatched bases: 7. CDR1 is SQVTM, CDR2 ANQGSEA, per germline. This CDR3 is CSASGGRRTDTQYF. In nucleotides, the CDR3 is TGCAGCGCCTCGGGGGGGCGGCGCACAGATACGCAGTATTTT.

This clonotype was seen only a few times. This chain uses TRBV24-1 with TRBJ2-2; no firm D call. There are 14 residues in the CDR3. V lost 3 bases and J 2 bases, leaving 6 bases between the germline ends. Per the germline V gene, CDR1 is KGHDR and CDR2 is SFDVKD. The CDR3 region has the DNA TGTGCCACCAGTGATACACCTAACACCGGGGAGCTGTTTTTT. It specifies CATSDTPNTGELFF.

The table lists this clonotype with many counts. This rearrangement joins TRBV7-2 to TRBJ2-2; D is perhaps TRBD2 (7 bases). Germline CDR1 SGHTA, CDR2 FQGNSA. There are 17 residues in the CDR3. The V end was cut by 0 bases, the J end by 4 bases, with 15 bases between. The CDR3 sequence is CASSLAAGASFTGELFF. For the CDR3, the DNA is TGTGCCAGCAGCTTAGCCGCGGGGGCCTCTTTCACCGGGGAGCTGTTTTTT.

This clonotype was detected ten times or more. V usage is TRBV5-1 and J usage is TRBJ2-3; 7 bases align to TRBD2. This CDR3 has 16 residues. CDR1 and CDR2 (germline): SGHRS, YFSETQ. Trimming took 4 bases from V and 6 from J; bases not matched to a gene: 14. The CDR3 region is CASSLQGAGPVDTQYF. The DNA of the CDR3 is TGCGCCAGCAGCCTCCAGGGAGCGGGGCCGGTGGATACGCAGTATTTT.

The chain carries TRBV6-1 and TRBJ2-2; D ambiguous. The CDR3 has 14 amino acids. Trimming removed 6 bases from V and 2 bases from J, with 10 bases in between. Per the germline V gene, CDR1 is MNHNS and CDR2 is SASEGT. The CDR3 reads CASRLVFNTGELFF. CDR3 DNA sequence: TGTGCCAGCAGGCTCGTCTTCAACACCGGGGAGCTGTTTTTT.

This chain uses TRBV7-8 with TRBJ2-4; TRBD1 is a possible D gene (6 bases). The germline V gene has CDR1 SGHVS and CDR2 FQNEAQ. V shed 4 bases and J shed 0 bases, with 13 bases lying between them. The CDR3 spans 16 residues. DNA for the CDR3: TGTGCCAGCAGCTGGTACAGGGATATAGCCAAAAACATTCAGTACTTC. Amino acids: CASSWYRDIAKNIQYF.

The chain employs TRBV28 and TRBJ2-5; no definite D call. The CDR3 consists of 14 residues. The germline gives CDR1 MDHEN, CDR2 SYDVKM. The V gene lost 4 bases and the J gene lost 2 bases, with 11 bases spanning the gap. CDR3 nucleotide sequence: TGTGCCAGCAGTTCTCCGGCCTTACAAGAGACCCAGTACTTC. The encoded protein is CASSSPALQETQYF.

This clonotype was counted many times. The rearrangement links TRBV2 to TRBJ1-2; the D is unclear. Germline values: CDR1 SNHLY, CDR2 FYNNEI. This CDR3 has 14 residues. Trimming pared 0 bases from V and 0 bases from J, leaving 5 bases between. The CDR3 DNA follows: TGTGCCAGCAGTGAAGCCCCAGCTAACTATGGCTACACCTTC. Amino acids: CASSEAPANYGYTF.

The chain carries TRBV7-6 and TRBJ1-3, with no clear D. There are 18 residues in the CDR3. Per the germline V gene, CDR1 is SGHVS and CDR2 is FNYEAQ. V was cut by 3 bases and J by 0 bases, with 18 bases left in between. CDR3 residues: CASSFTVDRYSSGNTIYF. The CDR3 DNA is TGTGCCAGCAGCTTCACTGTCGATCGATACTCCTCTGGAAACACCATATATTTT.

This clonotype was seen repeatedly, ten times or more. The chain uses TRBV7-9 and TRBJ2-5, with D maybe TRBD1 (6 bases). The CDR3 contains 17 residues. Trimming shortened V by 3 bases and J by 5 bases, and 22 bases separated the two germline ends. Germline values: CDR1 SEHNR, CDR2 FQNEAQ (reference sequence). The CDR3 DNA reads TGTGCCAGCAGCTTTCCGAGACAGGACCCCCTCAGGGAGACCCAGTACTTC. It codes for CASSFPRQDPLRETQYF. The variable domain in full, with the rest retrieved from reference TRBV7-9 and TRBJ2-5, is DTGVSQNPRHKITKRGQNVTFRCDPISEHNRLYWYRQTLGQGPEFLTYFQNEAQLEKSRLLSDRFSAERPKGSFSTLEIQRTEQGDSAMYLCASSFPRQDPLRETQYFGPGTRLLVL.

This chain uses TRBV5-8 with TRBJ2-3; D uncertain. The CDR3 has 16 amino acids. The V gene's germline CDR1 is SGHTS and CDR2 YDEGEE. Trimming shortened V by 0 bases and J by 4 bases, and 15 bases separated the two germline ends. The chain's CDR3 is CASSLDRVAVPDTQYF. As DNA, the CDR3 is TGTGCCAGCAGCTTGGATCGGGTGGCGGTCCCAGATACGCAGTATTTT.

V and J are TRBV5-1 and TRBJ1-5; D perhaps matches TRBD1 (6 bases). This CDR3 contains 15 residues. Germline V lookup: CDR1 SGHRS, CDR2 YFSETQ. V shed 4 bases and J shed 6 bases, with 17 bases lying between them. CDR3 DNA sequence: TGCGCCAGCAGCCTAACAGGGCATAGGGCTCAGCCCCAGCATTTT. Translating gives CASSLTGHRAQPQHF.